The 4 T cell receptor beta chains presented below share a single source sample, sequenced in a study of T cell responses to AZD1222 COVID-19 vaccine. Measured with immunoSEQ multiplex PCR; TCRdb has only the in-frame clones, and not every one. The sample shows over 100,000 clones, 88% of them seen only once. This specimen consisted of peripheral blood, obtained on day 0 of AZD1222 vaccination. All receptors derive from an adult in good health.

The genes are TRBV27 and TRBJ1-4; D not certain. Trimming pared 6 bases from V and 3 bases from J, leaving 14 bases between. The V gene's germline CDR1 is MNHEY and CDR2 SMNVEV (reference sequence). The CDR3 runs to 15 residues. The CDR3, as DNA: TGTGCCAGCAGCTTGGCCGGCAGTCCTAATGAAAAACTGTTTTTT. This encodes CASSLAGSPNEKLFF.

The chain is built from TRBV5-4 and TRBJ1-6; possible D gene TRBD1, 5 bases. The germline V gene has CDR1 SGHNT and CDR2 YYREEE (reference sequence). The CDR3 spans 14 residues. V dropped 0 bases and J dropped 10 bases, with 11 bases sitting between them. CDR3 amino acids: CASSLGGGKSPLHF. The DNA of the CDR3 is TGTGCCAGCAGCTTGGGGGGGGGAAAATCACCCCTCCACTTT. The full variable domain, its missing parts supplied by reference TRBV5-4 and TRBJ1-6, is ETGVTQSPTHLIKTRGQQVTLRCSSQSGHNTVSWYQQALGQGPQFIFQYYREEENGRGNFPPRFSGLQFPNYSSELNVNALELDDSALYLCASSLGGGKSPLHFGNGTRLTVT.

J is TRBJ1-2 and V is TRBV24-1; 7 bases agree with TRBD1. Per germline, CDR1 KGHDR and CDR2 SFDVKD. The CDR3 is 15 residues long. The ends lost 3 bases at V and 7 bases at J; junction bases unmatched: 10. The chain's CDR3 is CATSDPSEGAGGYTF. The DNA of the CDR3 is TGTGCCACCAGTGATCCCTCTGAGGGGGCAGGTGGCTACACCTTC.

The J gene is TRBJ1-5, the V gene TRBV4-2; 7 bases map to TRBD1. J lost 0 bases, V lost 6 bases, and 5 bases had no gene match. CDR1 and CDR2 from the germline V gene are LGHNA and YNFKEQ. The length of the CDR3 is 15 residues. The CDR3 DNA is TGTGCCAGCAGGGGACAGATTAATAGCAATCAGCCCCAGCATTTT. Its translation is CASRGQINSNQPQHF.